Each of the 21 T cell receptor beta chains below was sequenced from the same sample in a study of spatial heterogeneity in lung cancer. Indicated time point: blood at routine non-recurrence follow-up after resection. TCRdb ran MiXCR on the 5' RACE reads and lists one entry per CDR3 protein. The sample includes about 47,000 distinct CDR3 sequences, around 11% of them seen just once. The sequenced sample was PBMCs, obtained at follow-up. These receptors all stem from a male donor with early-stage non-small cell lung cancer.

The chain is built from TRBV18 and TRBJ2-3; D remains ambiguous. Trimming took off 0 bases at V and 1 base at J, with 11 bases between the two ends. The CDR3 extends over 16 amino acids. Per the germline V gene, CDR1 is KGHSH and CDR2 is LQKENI. CDR3 nucleotide sequence: TGTGCCAGCTCACCACCGACCCTTGGGGGCACAGATACGCAGTATTTT. Translation: CASSPPTLGGTDTQYF.

This clonotype has ten or more counts. This rearrangement joins TRBV4-3 to TRBJ1-6; 9 bases are a match to TRBD1. CDR1 LGHNA and CDR2 YSLEER come from the germline V gene. Trimming cost V 4 bases and J 7 bases; bases outside gene matches: 5. CDR3 size: 15 residues. The DNA of the CDR3 is TGCGCCAGCAGCCGAGGGGACAGGGTCAATTCACCCCTCCACTTT. As protein: CASSRGDRVNSPLHF.

This clonotype was observed at least ten times. The chain is built from TRBV20-1 and TRBJ1-1; 10 nucleotides match TRBD1. CDR3 length: 14 amino acids. V lost 2 bases and J lost 3; bases outside the gene matches: 3. The V gene's germline CDR1 is DFQATT and CDR2 SNEGSKA (reference sequence). CDR3 sequence: CSARPGTGDTEAFF. For the CDR3, the DNA is TGCAGTGCTAGACCCGGGACAGGGGACACTGAAGCTTTCTTT.

This clonotype was seen repeatedly, ten times or more. The chain is built from TRBV12-3 or TRBV12-4 and TRBJ1-5; tentatively, D is TRBD1 (5 bases). This CDR3 is 13 amino acids long. Trimming removed 4 bases at V and 3 bases at J, with 7 bases between. The CDR3 DNA sequence: TGTGCCAGCAGTTGGGGGGACAATCAGCCCCAGCATTTT. Its protein is CASSWGDNQPQHF.

This clonotype was counted at least ten times. The rearrangement joins TRBV4-2 to TRBJ1-1; the D is unclear. The CDR3 covers 15 residues. Trimming removed 0 bases at V and 2 bases at J, with 10 bases between. Germline V CDR1 and CDR2: LGHNA, YNFKEQ. CDR3 bases: TGTGCCAGCAGCCAAGAACCCCCACCCAACACTGAAGCTTTCTTT. Translating gives CASSQEPPPNTEAFF.

This clonotype was detected many times. V and J are TRBV20-1 and TRBJ2-7; weak D call: TRBD2 (5 bases). The CDR3 runs 14 residues. Trimming took off 3 bases at V and 2 bases at J, with 14 bases between the two ends. Germline V CDR1 and CDR2: DFQATT, SNEGSKA (reference sequence). CDR3 coding DNA: TGCAGTGCTAGCCCTCTAGCCGACCCCTACGAGCAGTACTTC. It codes for CSASPLADPYEQYF.

A word on this clonotype: Just one base apart from a much larger clone, this may be a read error. This chain uses TRBV25-1 with TRBJ1-5; the match to TRBD1 covers 8 bases. The CDR3 length is 14 residues. Germline V gene sequence: CDR1 MGHDK, CDR2 SYGVNS. CDR3 sequence: CASSRTGRGQSQHF. In DNA, the CDR3 is TGTGCCAGCAGTCGGACAGGGAGGGGTCAGTCCCAGCATTTT.

This clonotype was counted many times. V gene TRBV18 combines with J gene TRBJ2-2, with 11 bases matching TRBD2. Per germline, CDR1 KGHSH and CDR2 LQKENI. The length of the CDR3 is 16 residues. The junction had 5 bases not matched to a gene; V was cut back by 4 bases and J by 4 bases. The DNA for the CDR3 is TGTGCCAGCTCACGCCGACTAGCGGGATCCACCGGGGAGCTGTTTTTT. Translated, it gives CASSRRLAGSTGELFF.

This clonotype was seen a few times. The chain carries TRBV19 and TRBJ1-1; 10 positions match TRBD1. This CDR3 contains 13 residues. Germline CDR1 LNHDA, CDR2 SQIVND (reference sequence). After removal of 5 bases from V and 4 bases from J, the junction contained 1 base not matched to a gene. The CDR3 reads CASSGQGGTEAFF. CDR3 sequence (DNA): TGTGCCAGTAGTGGACAGGGGGGCACTGAAGCTTTCTTT.

This clonotype was seen ten or more times. The chain employs TRBV27 and TRBJ2-7; 12 nucleotides match TRBD2. V gave up 3 bases and J gave up 6 bases; unmatched junction bases: 3. CDR3 length equals 14 residues. Germline V gene sequence: CDR1 MNHEY, CDR2 SMNVEV (reference sequence). CDR3 region: CASSLVLAGGEQYF. CDR3 bases: TGTGCCAGCAGTTTGGTACTAGCGGGGGGCGAGCAGTACTTC.

There are many counts of this clonotype. The chain uses TRBV29-1 and TRBJ2-1; tentatively, D is TRBD2 (5 bases). Looked up from germline, CDR1 is SQVTM and CDR2 is ANQGSEA. The V end lost 4 bases, the J end lost 9 bases, and 10 bases lay between the germline ends. This CDR3 spans 11 amino acids. This CDR3 is CSVGREGEQFF. In DNA form, the CDR3 reads TGCAGCGTTGGCCGCGAGGGTGAGCAGTTCTTC.

V is TRBV12-3 or TRBV12-4 and J is TRBJ1-5; the D is unclear. This CDR3 is built from 14 residues. V dropped 2 bases and J dropped 3 bases, with 8 bases sitting between them. The DNA for the CDR3 is TGTGCCAGCAGTTTACTAACCCTCAATCAGCCCCAGCATTTT. Its protein product is CASSLLTLNQPQHF.

This clonotype was seen many times. This chain connects TRBV18 to TRBJ1-2; TRBD1 matches 8 bases. There are 15 residues in the CDR3. V gave up 6 bases and J gave up 7 bases; unmatched junction bases: 13. Germline V gene lookup returns CDR1 KGHSH and CDR2 LQKENI. The CDR3 DNA reads as TGTGCCAGCTCCCCAGGGGGCCCAGGCCCAGCTGGCTACACCTTC. Its protein is CASSPGGPGPAGYTF. The full variable domain, its missing parts supplied by reference TRBV18 and TRBJ1-2, is NAGVMQNPRHLVRRRGQEARLRCSPMKGHSHVYWYRQLPEEGLKFMVYLQKENIIDESGMPKERFSAEFPKEGPSILRIQQVVRGDSAAYFCASSPGGPGPAGYTFGSGTRLTVV.

This clonotype has a count of ten or more. The genes are TRBV7-9 and TRBJ1-2; no reliable D call. This CDR3 is built from 13 residues. Germline CDR1 SEHNR, CDR2 FQNEAQ (reference sequence). V was trimmed by 3 bases and J by 7 bases, leaving 12 bases between them. The CDR3, as DNA: TGTGCCAGCAGCTTCAAAGAGGGCAGTGGCTACACCTTC. Translation gives CASSFKEGSGYTF.

This clonotype was observed at least ten times. The rearrangement links TRBV18 to TRBJ2-4, with 8 bases identical to TRBD1. V shed 4 bases, J shed 3 bases, and the junction held 2 bases outside the gene matches. Germline V gene lookup returns CDR1 KGHSH and CDR2 LQKENI. This CDR3 comprises 14 residues. CDR3 residues: CASSLGQGKNIQYF. CDR3 nucleotide sequence: TGTGCCAGCTCACTCGGACAGGGCAAAAACATTCAGTACTTC.

This clonotype came up many times. The gene calls are TRBV24-1 and TRBJ2-5, with TRBD1 identical over 9 bases. This CDR3 comprises 17 residues. Germline CDR1 reads KGHDR; CDR2 reads SFDVKD. The J segment lost 7 bases and the V segment lost 3 bases, leaving 14 bases of the junction unmatched. The CDR3 nucleotides read TGTGCCACCAGTGATAGTGTAGCCGTACAGGGGGCAGGGACCCAGTACTTC. Protein sequence: CATSDSVAVQGAGTQYF.

This clonotype was observed at least ten times. The V call is TRBV4-2, the J call TRBJ1-5; no clear D gene. The germline V and J ends were trimmed by 2 bases and 4 bases, with 18 bases remaining between them. This CDR3 spans 17 amino acids. Germline V gives CDR1 LGHNA, CDR2 YNFKEQ. The CDR3 DNA reads TGTGCCAGCAGCCAATCCCCCCTAGGATCGAGGAATCAGCCCCAGCATTTT. It codes for CASSQSPLGSRNQPQHF.

This clonotype has a handful of counts. The genes are TRBV3-1 and TRBJ1-1; 7 bases line up with TRBD1. The CDR3 is 14 residues long. Germline loops: CDR1 LGHDT, CDR2 YNNKEL (reference sequence). The J segment lost 5 bases and the V segment lost 4 bases, leaving 7 bases of the junction unmatched. The CDR3 sequence is CASSPWTGQTEAFF. As DNA, the CDR3 is TGTGCCAGCAGCCCGTGGACAGGTCAAACTGAAGCTTTCTTT.

V usage is TRBV11-2 and J usage is TRBJ2-2, with D hard to call. Trimming removed 3 bases at V and 0 bases at J, with 5 bases between. The CDR3 is 14 amino acids. Germline CDR1 and CDR2: SGHAT and FQNNGV. The CDR3 is CASSFQANTGELFF. Written as DNA, the CDR3 is TGTGCCAGCAGCTTTCAGGCGAACACCGGGGAGCTGTTTTTT. The whole variable domain, filled in from reference TRBV11-2 and TRBJ2-2, reads EAGVAQSPRYKIIEKRQSVAFWCNPISGHATLYWYQQILGQGPKLLIQFQNNGVVDDSQLPKDRFSAERLKGVDSTLKIQPAKLEDSAVYLCASSFQANTGELFFGEGSRLTVL.

The J gene is TRBJ2-7, the V gene TRBV6-1; D is perhaps TRBD1 or TRBD2 (5 bases each). V lost 5 bases, J lost 3 bases, and 14 bases lay in between. There are 14 residues in the CDR3. Germline CDR1 is MNHNS and CDR2 is SASEGT. The CDR3 here is CASSSGRLLYEQYF. The CDR3 DNA follows: TGTGCCAGCAGTTCGGGACGGCTCCTCTACGAGCAGTACTTC.

The J gene is TRBJ1-1, the V gene TRBV18; 8 bases are a match to TRBD1. The V gene end was trimmed by 2 bases and the J gene end by 4 bases; junction bases not matched to a gene: 9. In germline, CDR1 is KGHSH, CDR2 LQKENI. This CDR3 is built from 16 residues. The chain's CDR3 is CASSPSSGQGSTEAFF. In DNA, the CDR3 is TGTGCCAGCTCACCAAGTAGCGGACAGGGAAGCACTGAAGCTTTCTTT.